Listed below are T cell receptor beta chains from one sample, sequenced in a study of T cell responses to AZD1222 COVID-19 vaccine. Repertoires were generated with immunoSEQ multiplex PCR, while TCRdb's copy carries only in-frame clones and drops some. Of about 75,000 clones listed, about 87% are singletons. Sequenced material: peripheral blood, taken 28 days after the second dose of the MenACWY control vaccine. These receptors were taken from an adult who received the MenACWY meningococcal vaccine as a control. The CDR3 runs from the conserved cysteine through the conserved F or W. The order of the fields is clone size, V gene, D gene, J gene, CDR3 DNA, CDR3 protein. The D gene is left open where the match is weak. Clone size is not always given. Where it is, it says once, few, many or a class for expanded clones.

clone_size: .; v_call: TRBV7-3; d_call: TRBD1; j_call: TRBJ2-2; cdr3_nt: TGTGCCAGCAGGCGAATCACTACCGGGACAGGGCGCCCCGGGGAGCTGTTTTTT; cdr3_aa: CASRRITTGTGRPGELFF
clone_size: .; v_call: TRBV12-3/TRBV12-4; d_call: TRBD1; j_call: TRBJ1-2; cdr3_nt: TGTGCCAGCAGTTTTGACAGGGTCTTTGGCTACACCTTC; cdr3_aa: CASSFDRVFGYTF
clone_size: .; v_call: TRBV19; d_call: TRBD1; j_call: TRBJ1-5; cdr3_nt: TGTGCCAGTACCCCAGGGACAGGGGGGCAGCCCCAGCATTTT; cdr3_aa: CASTPGTGGQPQHF
clone_size: .; v_call: TRBV4-2; d_call: .; j_call: TRBJ1-2; cdr3_nt: TGTGCCAGCAGCCAAGATGCTAGAGGGAACTATGGCTACACCTTC; cdr3_aa: CASSQDARGNYGYTF
clone_size: .; v_call: TRBV5-5; d_call: .; j_call: TRBJ1-4; cdr3_nt: TGTGCCAGCAGCCCGAGACATCGGGAGGGGGATGAAAAACTGTTTTTT; cdr3_aa: CASSPRHREGDEKLFF
clone_size: .; v_call: TRBV27; d_call: TRBD1; j_call: TRBJ2-5; cdr3_nt: TGTGCCAGCAGTTACAACAGGGGTGGTGGTGACCAGTACTTC; cdr3_aa: CASSYNRGGGDQYF
clone_size: .; v_call: TRBV27; d_call: .; j_call: TRBJ1-5; cdr3_nt: TGTGCCAGCAGTTTATCGGGGGACAGCAATCAGCCCCAGCATTTT; cdr3_aa: CASSLSGDSNQPQHF
clone_size: few; v_call: TRBV7-2; d_call: .; j_call: TRBJ2-1; cdr3_nt: TGTGCCAGCAGCTTAACCGAGGGGAGCCAGCAGTTCTTC; cdr3_aa: CASSLTEGSQQFF
clone_size: .; v_call: TRBV25-1; d_call: TRBD1; j_call: TRBJ2-7; cdr3_nt: TGTGCCAGCAGTGATTACGGGACAGGGAGCGAGCAGTACTTC; cdr3_aa: CASSDYGTGSEQYF
clone_size: .; v_call: TRBV6-1; d_call: .; j_call: TRBJ2-3; cdr3_nt: TGTGCCAGCAGTGAGTCCACAGGGCCAGATACGCAGTATTTT; cdr3_aa: CASSESTGPDTQYF
clone_size: .; v_call: TRBV4-1; d_call: .; j_call: TRBJ1-6; cdr3_nt: TGCGCCAGCAGCCAAGGCGCCCCGGACTCACCCCTCCACTTT; cdr3_aa: CASSQGAPDSPLHF
clone_size: .; v_call: TRBV6-1; d_call: .; j_call: TRBJ1-5; cdr3_nt: TGTGCCAGCAGTGAAGGTTGGGGGAATAGCAATCAGCCCCAGCATTTT; cdr3_aa: CASSEGWGNSNQPQHF
clone_size: .; v_call: TRBV10-3; d_call: .; j_call: TRBJ1-1; cdr3_nt: TGTGCCATCAGTGAGTCCGAGACTGAAGCTTTCTTT; cdr3_aa: CAISESETEAFF
clone_size: .; v_call: TRBV25-1; d_call: .; j_call: TRBJ1-6; cdr3_nt: TGTGCCAGCACCGGAACAGCGACCTATAATTCACCCCTCCACTTT; cdr3_aa: CASTGTATYNSPLHF
clone_size: once; v_call: TRBV4-2; d_call: .; j_call: TRBJ1-6; cdr3_nt: TGTGCCAGCAGCCAAGAGGGGTGGGGGGCTGGAGGTAATTCACCCCTCCACTTT; cdr3_aa: CASSQEGWGAGGNSPLHF
clone_size: .; v_call: TRBV4-3; d_call: TRBD2; j_call: TRBJ2-2; cdr3_nt: TGCGCCAGCAGCCCTACTAGCGGGGGGATCACCGGGGAGCTGTTTTTT; cdr3_aa: CASSPTSGGITGELFF
clone_size: .; v_call: TRBV28; d_call: .; j_call: TRBJ2-5; cdr3_nt: TGTGCCAGCAGTTTTGACGGCCGTGTCCAGTACTTC; cdr3_aa: CASSFDGRVQYF
clone_size: once; v_call: TRBV29-1; d_call: .; j_call: TRBJ1-1; cdr3_nt: TGCAGCGGGGGTGAGCCGTGGGACACTGAAGCTTTCTTT; cdr3_aa: CSGGEPWDTEAFF
clone_size: few; v_call: TRBV21-1; d_call: .; j_call: TRBJ1-4; cdr3_nt: TGTGCCAGCAGCAAAAGTCGGGACAGGGCAAGGGAAAAACTGTTTTTT; cdr3_aa: CASSKSRDRAREKLFF
clone_size: once; v_call: TRBV4-1; d_call: TRBD2; j_call: TRBJ2-1; cdr3_nt: TGCGCCAGCAGCCAAGGTTCTAGCGGCTACAATGAGCAGTTCTTC; cdr3_aa: CASSQGSSGYNEQFF
clone_size: .; v_call: TRBV6-4; d_call: .; j_call: TRBJ1-2; cdr3_nt: TGTGCCAGCAGTGACCCCGGGACTAATGGCTACACCTTC; cdr3_aa: CASSDPGTNGYTF
clone_size: .; v_call: TRBV10-3; d_call: .; j_call: TRBJ1-1; cdr3_nt: TGTGCCATCAGTGAGGGCAGGGGAAGAAACTTGAACACTGAAGCTTTCTTT; cdr3_aa: CAISEGRGRNLNTEAFF
clone_size: .; v_call: TRBV5-1; d_call: .; j_call: TRBJ2-3; cdr3_nt: TGCGCCAGCAGCTTGAAGTTCCCTAACACAGATACGCAGTATTTT; cdr3_aa: CASSLKFPNTDTQYF
clone_size: .; v_call: TRBV25-1; d_call: .; j_call: TRBJ2-5; cdr3_nt: TGTGCCAGCCGACCTCGAGGGGTCCAGACCCAGTACTTC; cdr3_aa: CASRPRGVQTQYF
clone_size: .; v_call: TRBV30; d_call: .; j_call: TRBJ1-4; cdr3_nt: TGTGCCTTAGGGGCCTCAACTAATGAAAAACTGTTTTTT; cdr3_aa: CALGASTNEKLFF
clone_size: .; v_call: TRBV2; d_call: TRBD1; j_call: TRBJ1-5; cdr3_nt: TGTGCCAGCAGTCCTCAGGGGGAAAGGCAGCCCCAGCATTTT; cdr3_aa: CASSPQGERQPQHF
clone_size: .; v_call: TRBV30; d_call: .; j_call: TRBJ1-3; cdr3_nt: TGTGCCTGGAGTGTCCCCGGTGGAAACACCATATATTTT; cdr3_aa: CAWSVPGGNTIYF
clone_size: few; v_call: TRBV5-6; d_call: .; j_call: TRBJ1-6; cdr3_nt: TGTGCCAGCAGCTTGGAAAGCCTTAATTCACCCCTCCACTTT; cdr3_aa: CASSLESLNSPLHF
clone_size: .; v_call: TRBV6-5; d_call: .; j_call: TRBJ1-6; cdr3_nt: TGTGCCAGCCTTATGACAGGCGTTGATTCACCCCTCCACTTT; cdr3_aa: CASLMTGVDSPLHF
clone_size: .; v_call: TRBV9; d_call: .; j_call: TRBJ2-5; cdr3_nt: TGTGCCAGCAGCGTAGGGGGGGGCCCCCAAGAGACCCAGTACTTC; cdr3_aa: CASSVGGGPQETQYF
clone_size: .; v_call: TRBV6-2/TRBV6-3; d_call: .; j_call: TRBJ1-5; cdr3_nt: TGTGCCAGCAGTTACTCGATCATTGAGCAGGGGAAGCAGCCCCAGCATTTT; cdr3_aa: CASSYSIIEQGKQPQHF
clone_size: once; v_call: TRBV4-3; d_call: TRBD2; j_call: TRBJ2-1; cdr3_nt: TGCGCCAGCAGCCGAAATAGCGGGGGGCTCTACAATGAGCAGTTCTTC; cdr3_aa: CASSRNSGGLYNEQFF
clone_size: .; v_call: TRBV6-5; d_call: TRBD1; j_call: TRBJ1-1; cdr3_nt: TGTGCCACCACAGGGGCCTTGAACACTGAAGCTTTCTTT; cdr3_aa: CATTGALNTEAFF
clone_size: .; v_call: TRBV15; d_call: .; j_call: TRBJ1-2; cdr3_nt: TGTGCCACCAGCAGAGATAGGGTTCAACGGCACCTATTTGGCTACACCTTC; cdr3_aa: CATSRDRVQRHLFGYTF
clone_size: .; v_call: TRBV6-5; d_call: .; j_call: TRBJ1-1; cdr3_nt: TGTGCCAGCAGTTACAGGGAAGGGGTTACTGAAGCTTTCTTT; cdr3_aa: CASSYREGVTEAFF
clone_size: .; v_call: TRBV5-1; d_call: .; j_call: TRBJ1-3; cdr3_nt: TGCGCCAGCAGCTTAGGTGCGGGAGGTCAAGCCTCTGGAAACACCATATATTTT; cdr3_aa: CASSLGAGGQASGNTIYF
clone_size: few; v_call: TRBV3-1/TRBV3-2; d_call: .; j_call: TRBJ2-2; cdr3_nt: TGTGCCAGCAGCTCAACCGGGGCGATCGGGGAGCTGTTTTTT; cdr3_aa: CASSSTGAIGELFF
clone_size: once; v_call: TRBV7-2; d_call: .; j_call: TRBJ1-5; cdr3_nt: TGTGCCAGCAGCTTAGGACATTCCCTTAGCAATCAGCCCCAGCATTTT; cdr3_aa: CASSLGHSLSNQPQHF
clone_size: .; v_call: TRBV27; d_call: TRBD1; j_call: TRBJ2-1; cdr3_nt: TGTGCCAGCAGTTCTCGACCTTCAGGGGGTGTTTACTACAATGAGCAGTTCTTC; cdr3_aa: CASSSRPSGGVYYNEQFF
clone_size: .; v_call: TRBV6-5; d_call: .; j_call: TRBJ2-7; cdr3_nt: TGTGCCAGCAGTAGCCAGGTCGTCTACGAGCAGTACTTC; cdr3_aa: CASSSQVVYEQYF
clone_size: .; v_call: TRBV3-1/TRBV3-2; d_call: .; j_call: TRBJ1-1; cdr3_nt: TGTGCCAGCAGCCAAGGTGTCCGGGCAGGGACTGAAGCTTTCTTT; cdr3_aa: CASSQGVRAGTEAFF
clone_size: .; v_call: TRBV5-6; d_call: .; j_call: TRBJ2-7; cdr3_nt: TGTGCCAGCAGCTTGGAGCAGGGCGGCTACGAGCAGTACTTC; cdr3_aa: CASSLEQGGYEQYF
clone_size: .; v_call: TRBV3-1/TRBV3-2; d_call: TRBD1; j_call: TRBJ2-7; cdr3_nt: TGTGCCAGCAGCTTCGACAGGGGATCGAGCTCCTACGAGCAGTACTTC; cdr3_aa: CASSFDRGSSSYEQYF
clone_size: .; v_call: TRBV12-3/TRBV12-4; d_call: .; j_call: TRBJ1-1; cdr3_nt: TGTGCCAGCAGTTTAAACCAGAACACTGAAGCTTTCTTT; cdr3_aa: CASSLNQNTEAFF
clone_size: .; v_call: TRBV7-9; d_call: .; j_call: TRBJ1-6; cdr3_nt: TGTGCCAGCAGCTTAGGGGGAATCTCACCCCTCCACTTT; cdr3_aa: CASSLGGISPLHF
clone_size: .; v_call: TRBV3-1/TRBV3-2; d_call: .; j_call: TRBJ1-1; cdr3_nt: TGTGCCAGCAGCGCCAGTCCCAAAAAGGACACTGAAGCTTTCTTT; cdr3_aa: CASSASPKKDTEAFF
clone_size: .; v_call: TRBV28; d_call: .; j_call: TRBJ2-3; cdr3_nt: TGTGCCAGCAGTGGGCCAGACACAGATACGCAGTATTTT; cdr3_aa: CASSGPDTDTQYF
clone_size: .; v_call: TRBV28; d_call: .; j_call: TRBJ1-5; cdr3_nt: TGTGCCAGCAGTTTAGTAGAGGTCAGCTTCCTTAGCAATCAGCCCCAGCATTTT; cdr3_aa: CASSLVEVSFLSNQPQHF
clone_size: .; v_call: TRBV10-3; d_call: TRBD1; j_call: TRBJ2-1; cdr3_nt: TGTGCCATCACCACAGGACAGGGGGGATACAATGAGCAGTTCTTC; cdr3_aa: CAITTGQGGYNEQFF
clone_size: once; v_call: TRBV19; d_call: TRBD1; j_call: TRBJ2-4; cdr3_nt: TGTGCCAGTAGTACCAGGACAGGGCCCTTAGCCAAAAACATTCAGTACTTC; cdr3_aa: CASSTRTGPLAKNIQYF
clone_size: .; v_call: TRBV11-2; d_call: .; j_call: TRBJ1-1; cdr3_nt: TGTGCCAGCAGCTTAATACAGTCGAACACTGAAGCTTTCTTT; cdr3_aa: CASSLIQSNTEAFF
clone_size: .; v_call: TRBV4-3; d_call: TRBD1; j_call: TRBJ1-2; cdr3_nt: TGCGCCAGCAGCCAACTCGGACAGGACATCGCTAACTATGGCTACACCTTC; cdr3_aa: CASSQLGQDIANYGYTF
clone_size: .; v_call: TRBV16; d_call: .; j_call: TRBJ1-1; cdr3_nt: TGTGCCAGCAGCAATGGCCAGAACACTGAAGCTTTCTTT; cdr3_aa: CASSNGQNTEAFF
clone_size: .; v_call: TRBV7-9; d_call: TRBD2; j_call: TRBJ2-5; cdr3_nt: TGTGCCAGCAGCTTACACCTAGCGGGGGGCTGGGAGACCCAGTACTTC; cdr3_aa: CASSLHLAGGWETQYF